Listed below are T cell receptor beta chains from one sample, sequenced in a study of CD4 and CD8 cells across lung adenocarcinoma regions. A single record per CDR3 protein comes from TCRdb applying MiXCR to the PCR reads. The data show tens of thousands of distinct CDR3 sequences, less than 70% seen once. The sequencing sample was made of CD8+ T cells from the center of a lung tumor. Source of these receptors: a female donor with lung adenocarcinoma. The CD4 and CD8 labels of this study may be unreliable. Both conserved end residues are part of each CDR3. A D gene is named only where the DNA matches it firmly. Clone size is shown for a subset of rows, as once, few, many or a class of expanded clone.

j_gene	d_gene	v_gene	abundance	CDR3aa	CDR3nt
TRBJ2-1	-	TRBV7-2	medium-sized	CASSLWSVGSEQFF	TGTGCCAGCAGCTTATGGAGTGTGGGCTCTGAGCAGTTCTTC
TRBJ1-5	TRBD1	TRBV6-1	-	CASRPTGTGYNQPQHF	TGTGCCAGCAGACCAACCGGGACAGGCTACAATCAGCCCCAGCATTTT
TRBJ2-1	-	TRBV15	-	CATSSGRGDEQFF	TGTGCCACCAGCAGCGGAAGGGGGGATGAGCAGTTCTTC
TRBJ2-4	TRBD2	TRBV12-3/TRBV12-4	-	CASSRTSGGARPKNIQYF	TGTGCCAGCAGTCGGACTAGCGGGGGGGCCCGGCCCAAAAACATTCAGTACTTC
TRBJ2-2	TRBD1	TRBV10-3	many	CAISGGTGGLTGELFF	TGTGCCATCAGTGGAGGGACAGGGGGCCTGACCGGGGAGCTGTTTTTT
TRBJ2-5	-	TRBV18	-	CASSPQETQYF	TGTGCCAGCTCGCCCCAAGAGACCCAGTACTTC
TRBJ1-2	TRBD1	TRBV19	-	CATRGQGAKNYGYTF	TGTGCCACCCGCGGCCAGGGGGCTAAAAACTATGGCTACACCTTC
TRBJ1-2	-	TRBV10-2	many	CASSESARRPGDGYTF	TGCGCCAGCAGTGAGTCCGCTAGAAGGCCGGGCGACGGCTACACCTTC
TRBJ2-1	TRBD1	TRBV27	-	CASSLRLTGGESNEQFF	TGTGCCAGCAGTTTACGACTAACAGGGGGCGAGTCCAATGAGCAGTTCTTC
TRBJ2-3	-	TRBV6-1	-	CASRGALGADTQYF	TGTGCCAGCAGAGGGGCGCTTGGGGCAGATACGCAGTATTTT
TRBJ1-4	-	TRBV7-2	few	CASSLGQRSNEKLFF	TGTGCCAGCAGCTTAGGACAGCGCTCAAATGAAAAACTGTTTTTT
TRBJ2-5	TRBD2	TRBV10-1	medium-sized	CASSEAGNQETQYF	TGCGCCAGCAGTGAAGCGGGAAACCAAGAGACCCAGTACTTC
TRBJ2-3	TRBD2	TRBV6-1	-	CARGTSGKDMQYF	TGTGCCAGGGGGACTAGCGGCAAAGACATGCAGTACTTT
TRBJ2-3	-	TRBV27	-	CASRQRVRHPDTQYF	TGTGCCAGCAGGCAGCGGGTACGACACCCAGATACGCAGTATTTT
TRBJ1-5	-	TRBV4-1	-	CASSQEQGWGQPQHF	TGCGCCAGCAGCCAAGAACAAGGGTGGGGTCAGCCCCAGCATTTT
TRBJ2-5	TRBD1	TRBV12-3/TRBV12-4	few	CASTRQGRLETQYF	TGTGCCAGCACCAGACAGGGGAGACTAGAGACCCAGTACTTC
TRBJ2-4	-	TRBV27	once	CASSSPGIRGTYVQYF	TGTGCCAGCAGCTCTCCGGGGATTAGAGGGACTTATGTGCAGTACTTC
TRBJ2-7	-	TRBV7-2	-	CASLVAGTLEQYF	TGTGCCAGCCTGGTTGCGGGCACGCTTGAGCAGTACTTC
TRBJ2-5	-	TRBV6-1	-	CGSRHGGRYTETQYF	TGTGGCAGCAGGCACGGAGGCCGCTACACAGAGACCCAGTACTTC
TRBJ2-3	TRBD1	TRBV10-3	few	CAIGQGTDTQYF	TGTGCCATCGGACAGGGGACAGATACGCAGTATTTT
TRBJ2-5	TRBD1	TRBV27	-	CGSRGFVQETQYF	TGTGGCAGCAGGGGGTTTGTACAAGAGACCCAGTACTTC
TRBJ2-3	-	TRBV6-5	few	CASSYLPTGRQETQYF	TGTGCCAGCAGTTACCTCCCGACAGGGAGGCAAGAGACGCAGTATTTT
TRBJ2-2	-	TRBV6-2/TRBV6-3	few	CASSYRPNTGELFF	TGTGCCAGCAGTTACCGACCGAACACCGGGGAGCTGTTTTTT